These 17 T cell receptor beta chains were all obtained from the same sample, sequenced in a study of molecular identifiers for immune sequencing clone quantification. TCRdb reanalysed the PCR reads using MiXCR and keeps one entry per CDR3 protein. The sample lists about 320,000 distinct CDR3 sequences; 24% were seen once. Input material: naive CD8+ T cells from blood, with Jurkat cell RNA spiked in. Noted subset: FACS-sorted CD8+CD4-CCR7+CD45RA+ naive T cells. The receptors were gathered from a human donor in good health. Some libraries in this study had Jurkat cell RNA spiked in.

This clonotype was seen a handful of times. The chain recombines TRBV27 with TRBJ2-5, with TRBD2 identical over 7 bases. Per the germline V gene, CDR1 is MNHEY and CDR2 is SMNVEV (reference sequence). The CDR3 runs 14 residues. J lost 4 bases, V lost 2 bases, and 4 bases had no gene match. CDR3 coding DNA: TGTGCCAGCAGTTTAAGCGGGGTCCCAGAGACCCAGTACTTC. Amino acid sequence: CASSLSGVPETQYF.

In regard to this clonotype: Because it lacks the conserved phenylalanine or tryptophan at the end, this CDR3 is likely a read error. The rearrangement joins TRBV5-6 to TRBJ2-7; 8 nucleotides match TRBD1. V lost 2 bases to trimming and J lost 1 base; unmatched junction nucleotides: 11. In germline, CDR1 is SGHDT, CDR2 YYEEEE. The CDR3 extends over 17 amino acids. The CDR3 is CASSFSPGQVFSYEQYL. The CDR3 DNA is TGTGCCAGCAGCTTCTCCCCGGGACAGGTTTTTTCCTACGAGCAGTACCTC.

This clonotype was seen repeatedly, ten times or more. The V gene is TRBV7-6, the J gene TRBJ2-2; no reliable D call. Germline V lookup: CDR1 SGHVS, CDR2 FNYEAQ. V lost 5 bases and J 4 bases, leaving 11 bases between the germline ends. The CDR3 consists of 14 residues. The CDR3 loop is CASSRVLGTGELFF. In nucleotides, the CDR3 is TGTGCCAGCAGCCGGGTCCTAGGCACCGGGGAGCTGTTTTTT.

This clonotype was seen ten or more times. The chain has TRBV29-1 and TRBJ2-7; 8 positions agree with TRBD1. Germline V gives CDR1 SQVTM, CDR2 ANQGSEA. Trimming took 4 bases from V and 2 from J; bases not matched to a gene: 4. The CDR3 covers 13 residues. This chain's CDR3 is CSVGAGGPYEQYF. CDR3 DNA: TGCAGCGTTGGGGCAGGGGGCCCCTACGAGCAGTACTTC.

The CDR3 is CASSYDVPPRALSEQYF. Written as DNA, the CDR3 is TGTGCCAGCAGTTACGACGTCCCGCCCAGGGCACTTAGCGAGCAGTACTTC. This chain joins TRBV6-2 or TRBV6-3 and TRBJ2-7, with D maybe TRBD1 (5 bases). CDR1 and CDR2 (germline): MNHEY, SVGEGT. This CDR3 has 17 residues. Trimming took off 2 bases at V and 6 bases at J, with 23 bases between the two ends.

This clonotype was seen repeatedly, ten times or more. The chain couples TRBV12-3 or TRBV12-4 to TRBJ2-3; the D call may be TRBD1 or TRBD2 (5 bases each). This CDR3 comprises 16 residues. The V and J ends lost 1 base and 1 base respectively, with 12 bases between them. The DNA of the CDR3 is TGTGCCAGCAGTTTAGATGGGGGTTCCCGCACAGATACGCAGTATTTT. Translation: CASSLDGGSRTDTQYF.

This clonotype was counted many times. Here the CDR3 DNA reads TGTGCCAGCAGCTTGATGGACAATCAGCCCCAGCATTTT. Residues: CASSLMDNQPQHF. J is TRBJ1-5 and V is TRBV5-6; no clear D. Germline values: CDR1 SGHDT, CDR2 YYEEEE. V lost 1 base and J lost 3, with 5 bases in between. The CDR3 totals 13 residues.

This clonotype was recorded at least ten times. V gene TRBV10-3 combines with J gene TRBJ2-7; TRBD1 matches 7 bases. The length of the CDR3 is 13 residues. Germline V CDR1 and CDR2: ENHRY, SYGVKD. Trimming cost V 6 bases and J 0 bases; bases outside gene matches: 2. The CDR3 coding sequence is TGTGCCATCAGCGGGGACAGCTCCTACGAGCAGTACTTC. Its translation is CAISGDSSYEQYF.

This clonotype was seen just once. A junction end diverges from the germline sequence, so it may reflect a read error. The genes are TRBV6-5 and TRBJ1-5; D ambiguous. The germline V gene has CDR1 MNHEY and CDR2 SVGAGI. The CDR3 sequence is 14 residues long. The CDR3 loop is CASRRYGSNQPQNF. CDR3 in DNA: TGTGCCAGCAGAAGGTACGGAAGCAATCAGCCCCAGAATTTT.

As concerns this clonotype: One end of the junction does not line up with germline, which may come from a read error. The CDR3 region has the DNA TGTGCCAGTAGTCCGGGACACCTCAACGAGCTGTACTTC. Its protein is CASSPGHLNELYF. This chain links TRBV19 with TRBJ2-7, with D possibly being TRBD1 (6 bases). The CDR3 consists of 13 residues. Looked up from germline, CDR1 is LNHDA and CDR2 is SQIVND (reference sequence).

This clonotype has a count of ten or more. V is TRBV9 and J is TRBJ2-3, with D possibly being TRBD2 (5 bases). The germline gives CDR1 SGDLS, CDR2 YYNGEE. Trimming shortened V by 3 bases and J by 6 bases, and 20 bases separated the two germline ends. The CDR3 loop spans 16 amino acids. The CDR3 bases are TGTGCCAGCAGCGCTAGTGGAGGCAGCTTAGAGGATACGCAGTATTTT. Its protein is CASSASGGSLEDTQYF.

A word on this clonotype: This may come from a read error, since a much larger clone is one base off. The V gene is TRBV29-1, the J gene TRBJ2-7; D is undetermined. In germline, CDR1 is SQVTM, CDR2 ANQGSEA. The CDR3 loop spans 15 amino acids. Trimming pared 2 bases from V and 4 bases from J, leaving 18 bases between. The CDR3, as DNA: TGCAGCGTTGAACTCCAGGCCGAACTGCGGTACGAGCAGTACTTC. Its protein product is CSVELQAELRYEQYF.

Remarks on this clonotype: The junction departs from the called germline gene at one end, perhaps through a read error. CDR3 sequence: CACSYSEGIITDTQYF. The DNA for the CDR3 is TGTGCCTGCAGTTACTCGGAGGGAATAATCACAGATACGCAGTATTTT. The V and J genes are TRBV6-2 or TRBV6-3 and TRBJ2-3; perhaps TRBD2 as D (6 bases). CDR1 and CDR2 from the germline V gene are MNHEY and SVGEGT. This CDR3 is built from 16 residues.

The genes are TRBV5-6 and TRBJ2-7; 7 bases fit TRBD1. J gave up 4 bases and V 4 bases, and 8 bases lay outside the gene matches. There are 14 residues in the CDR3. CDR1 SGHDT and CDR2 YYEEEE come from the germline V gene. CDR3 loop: CASSPTGSQYEQYF. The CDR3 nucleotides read TGTGCCAGCAGCCCGACAGGGAGTCAATACGAGCAGTACTTC.

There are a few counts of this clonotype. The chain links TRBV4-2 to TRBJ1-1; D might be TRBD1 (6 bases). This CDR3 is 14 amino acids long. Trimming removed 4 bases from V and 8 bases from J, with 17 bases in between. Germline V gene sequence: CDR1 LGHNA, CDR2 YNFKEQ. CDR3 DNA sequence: TGTGCCAGCAGCCTAGTAGGGCCAACAGGGGAAGCTTTCTTT. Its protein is CASSLVGPTGEAFF.

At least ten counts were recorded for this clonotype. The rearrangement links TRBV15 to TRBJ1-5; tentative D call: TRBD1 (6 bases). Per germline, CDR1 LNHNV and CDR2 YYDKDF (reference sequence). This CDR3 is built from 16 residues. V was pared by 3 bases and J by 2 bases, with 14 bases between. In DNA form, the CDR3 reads TGTGCCACCAGCAGTGGCCCAGGGGAGGGCAATCAGCCCCAGCATTTT. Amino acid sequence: CATSSGPGEGNQPQHF.

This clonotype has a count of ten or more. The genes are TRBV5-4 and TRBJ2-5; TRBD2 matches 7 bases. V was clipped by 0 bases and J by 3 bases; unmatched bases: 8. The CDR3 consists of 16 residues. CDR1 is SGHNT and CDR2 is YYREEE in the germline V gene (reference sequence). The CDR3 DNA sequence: TGTGCCAGCAGCTTGGACGGTACTAGCGAAGAAGAGACCCAGTACTTC. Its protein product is CASSLDGTSEEETQYF.